This is a list of T cell receptor beta chains from one sample in a study of identical twins. TCRdb re-called the 5' RACE reads through MiXCR, storing one row per CDR3 protein. The repertoire holds over 600,000 distinct CDR3 sequences, with around 21% as singletons. This sample was shared with a second study, whose subject was T cells expressing NK-cell markers.

Material for sequencing was PBMCs. These receptor sequences come from a woman in her late teens or twenties in good health. CDR3s include the opening cysteine and the closing phenylalanine or tryptophan. Fields, in order: clone size, J gene, V gene, D gene, CDR3 protein, CDR3 DNA. A D gene is named only where the DNA matches it firmly. Part of the rows lack a size; the others show once, few, many or a class for expanded clones.

>-|TRBJ2-7|TRBV6-1|-
CASTARRGGYEQYF
TGTGCCAGCACTGCAAGGAGGGGAGGATACGAGCAGTACTTC
>many|TRBJ2-3|TRBV29-1|-
CSAKSPSTDTQYF
TGCAGCGCTAAGAGTCCTAGCACAGATACGCAGTATTTT
>few|TRBJ2-1|TRBV27|-
CASSLWGRGGRNEQFF
TGTGCCAGCAGTTTATGGGGCAGGGGTGGTCGCAATGAGCAGTTCTTC
>-|TRBJ1-6|TRBV2|TRBD1
CASTRTRQGNSPLHF
TGTGCCAGCACCCGAACCCGACAGGGAAATTCACCCCTCCACTTT
>-|TRBJ2-1|TRBV7-9|TRBD2
CASNLSGGHEQFF
TGTGCCAGCAACTTGAGCGGGGGGCATGAGCAGTTCTTC
>few|TRBJ1-3|TRBV20-1|-
CSARETGFSGNTIYF
TGCAGTGCTAGAGAGACAGGTTTCTCTGGAAACACCATATATTTT
>-|TRBJ2-7|TRBV7-9|-
CASSAEIYEQYF
TGTGCCAGCAGCGCTGAAATATACGAGCAGTACTTC
>-|TRBJ2-7|TRBV5-1|TRBD2
CASSGRLAGSDEQYF
TGCGCCAGCAGCGGGAGACTAGCGGGAAGTGACGAGCAGTACTTC
>few|TRBJ1-1|TRBV6-5|-
CASSYGAGQFEAFF
TGTGCCAGCAGTTACGGCGCCGGCCAGTTCGAAGCTTTCTTT
>-|TRBJ1-4|TRBV7-2|TRBD1
CASSLRGTGGEKLFF
TGTGCCAGCAGCTTGAGAGGGACAGGGGGCGAAAAACTGTTTTTT
>few|TRBJ2-1|TRBV10-1|TRBD2
CASGLTSGGYNEQFF
TGCGCCAGCGGCCTGACTAGCGGGGGTTACAATGAGCAGTTCTTC
>few|TRBJ1-2|TRBV7-2|TRBD1
CASSPWTGIYGYTF
TGTGCCAGCAGCCCGTGGACAGGGATCTATGGCTACACCTTC
>-|TRBJ1-2|TRBV7-9|-
CASSSSNGGGGYTF
TGTGCCAGCAGCTCCAGCAACGGGGGCGGAGGCTACACCTTC
>few|TRBJ2-1|TRBV12-3/TRBV12-4|TRBD2
CASSPDSGGPNNEQFF
TGTGCCAGCAGTCCGGATAGCGGGGGGCCCAACAATGAGCAGTTCTTC
>few|TRBJ2-1|TRBV29-1|TRBD2
CSVEALPSGRAQWEQFF
TGCAGCGTTGAGGCCCTCCCTAGCGGGAGAGCCCAATGGGAGCAGTTCTTC
>-|TRBJ1-6|TRBV5-1|TRBD1
CASSHGTANSPLHF
TGCGCCAGCAGCCACGGGACAGCTAATTCACCCCTCCACTTT
>-|TRBJ2-1|TRBV11-3|TRBD2
CASSSRLPGGKNNEQFF
TGTGCCAGCAGCTCCCGACTCCCGGGGGGGAAAAACAATGAGCAGTTCTTC
>-|TRBJ2-3|TRBV11-2|TRBD2
CASSLIGTSGTDTQYF
TGTGCCAGCAGCTTGATCGGGACTAGCGGCACAGATACGCAGTATTTT
>-|TRBJ2-1|TRBV12-3/TRBV12-4|TRBD2
CATQRGGLNEQFF
TGTGCCACCCAGCGGGGGGGCCTCAATGAGCAGTTCTTC
>medium-sized|TRBJ2-1|TRBV25-1|TRBD2
CASSRPGTSGHEQFF
TGTGCCAGCAGTCGACCCGGGACTAGTGGCCATGAGCAGTTCTTC
>many|TRBJ1-1|TRBV10-3|-
CAISGDGRGAEAFF
TGTGCCATCAGTGGCGACGGTCGGGGGGCTGAAGCTTTCTTT
>-|TRBJ2-7|TRBV7-2|TRBD1
CASTLQTGDYEQYF
TGTGCCAGCACTCTACAGACAGGGGACTACGAGCAGTACTTC
>once|TRBJ2-5|TRBV5-1|TRBD2
CASRAGGRQETQYF
TGCGCCAGCAGAGCGGGAGGGCGCCAAGAGACCCAGTACTTC
>few|TRBJ2-6|TRBV6-5|TRBD2
CASRLTSGRFSGANVLTF
TGTGCCAGCAGACTTACTAGCGGGAGGTTCTCTGGGGCCAACGTCCTGACTTTC
>few|TRBJ1-6|TRBV20-1|-
CSARVGVGDSPLHF
TGCAGTGCTAGAGTTGGGGTCGGCGATTCACCCCTCCACTTT
>many|TRBJ2-7|TRBV4-3|-
CASSQEFPDHEQYF
TGCGCCAGCAGCCAAGAATTCCCGGACCACGAGCAGTACTTC
>few|TRBJ2-1|TRBV10-3|TRBD2
CAISDPRSGSYNEQFF
TGTGCCATCAGTGACCCTCGTAGCGGGAGTTACAATGAGCAGTTCTTC
>-|TRBJ2-3|TRBV7-2|-
CASSSRGSSWGQYF
TGTGCCAGCAGCTCCCGTGGCAGCTCCTGGGGGCAGTATTTT
>-|TRBJ2-5|TRBV2|TRBD1
CASSDRGRETQYF
TGTGCCAGCAGCGACAGGGGCCGAGAGACCCAGTACTTC
>many|TRBJ2-5|TRBV5-1|TRBD1
CASSTGQAVAETQYF
TGCGCCAGCAGCACTGGACAGGCCGTGGCGGAGACCCAGTACTTC
>-|TRBJ2-5|TRBV10-2|-
CASSPGIEAVTQYF
TGCGCCAGCAGCCCCGGGATCGAGGCGGTGACCCAGTACTTC
>few|TRBJ2-5|TRBV20-1|TRBD1
CSASVNRGRQETQYF
TGCAGTGCTAGCGTTAACAGGGGCAGGCAAGAGACCCAGTACTTC
>-|TRBJ2-7|TRBV10-3|-
CAISGTQSYEQYF
TGTGCCATCAGTGGGACCCAATCCTACGAGCAGTACTTC
>few|TRBJ2-2|TRBV10-3|-
CAIRRDRTNTGELFF
TGTGCCATCAGACGTGACAGGACTAACACCGGGGAGCTGTTTTTT
>few|TRBJ1-2|TRBV29-1|-
CSVDRAASYTF
TGCAGCGTTGACAGGGCGGCAAGCTACACCTTC
>few|TRBJ2-2|TRBV5-1|-
CASSLAASAFTGELFF
TGCGCCAGCAGCTTGGCGGCTAGCGCCTTCACCGGGGAGCTGTTTTTT
>-|TRBJ2-5|TRBV4-2|TRBD2
CASRSGLAGGKETQYF
TGTGCCAGCAGATCTGGGCTAGCGGGAGGGAAAGAGACCCAGTACTTC
>-|TRBJ2-1|TRBV12-3/TRBV12-4|TRBD2
CASRPTSGSLYNEQFF
TGTGCCAGCAGACCGACTAGCGGGAGTCTCTACAATGAGCAGTTCTTC
>-|TRBJ2-7|TRBV2|TRBD1
CASSPGQVKQYF
TGTGCCAGCAGCCCGGGACAGGTGAAGCAGTACTTC
>few|TRBJ2-1|TRBV29-1|-
CSVVGVKNEQFF
TGCAGCGTTGTCGGGGTTAAGAATGAGCAGTTCTTC
>-|TRBJ1-5|TRBV10-3|-
CASGGNNQPQHF
TGTGCCTCGGGGGGGAACAATCAGCCCCAGCATTTT
>-|TRBJ2-7|TRBV11-1|TRBD1
CASTQGRDRVPSYGLYEQYF
TGTGCCAGCACCCAAGGGCGAGACAGGGTTCCCTCCTACGGGCTCTACGAGCAGTACTTC
>few|TRBJ1-2|TRBV7-9|-
CASTVDGLYGYTF
TGTGCCAGCACCGTCGACGGGCTCTATGGCTACACCTTC
>-|TRBJ2-7|TRBV29-1|TRBD2
CSVLGTSVYEQYF
TGCAGCGTTTTAGGGACTAGCGTTTACGAGCAGTACTTC
>-|TRBJ1-1|TRBV9|-
CASSLDPHENTEAFF
TGTGCCAGCAGCTTAGACCCCCACGAGAACACTGAAGCTTTCTTT
>-|TRBJ2-3|TRBV7-6|-
CASSRDPASTDTQYF
TGTGCCAGCAGCCGGGACCCAGCTAGCACAGATACGCAGTATTTT
>few|TRBJ2-7|TRBV4-1|-
CASSQDRVMDPREEQYF
TGCGCCAGCAGCCAAGATCGAGTAATGGACCCCCGAGAGGAGCAGTACTTC
>-|TRBJ2-7|TRBV9|-
CASSVATRQVYEQYF
TGTGCCAGCAGCGTAGCTACGAGACAGGTCTACGAGCAGTACTTC
>-|TRBJ2-2|TRBV18|TRBD1
CASSPQGGTNTGELFF
TGTGCCAGCTCACCTCAAGGGGGCACGAACACCGGGGAGCTGTTTTTT
>-|TRBJ2-5|TRBV6-5|-
CASGAAVETQYF
TGTGCCAGCGGGGCGGCAGTGGAGACCCAGTACTTC
>many|TRBJ2-3|TRBV20-1|-
CSAAPPGLRLYF
TGCAGTGCAGCACCCCCGGGACTTAGGTTGTATTTT
>few|TRBJ2-1|TRBV19|TRBD2
CASSLPGTSGRAEF
TGTGCCAGTAGTCTACCCGGGACTAGCGGGAGGGCCGAATTC
>few|TRBJ2-5|TRBV4-3|-
CASNTTESPETQYF
TGCGCCAGCAACACGACAGAGAGCCCGGAGACCCAGTACTTC
>few|TRBJ2-7|TRBV4-1|TRBD2
CASSQPSGRRSYEQYF
TGCGCCAGCAGCCAACCCAGCGGGAGGCGCTCCTACGAGCAGTACTTC
>-|TRBJ2-7|TRBV18|-
CATTGGDRLNEQYF
TGTGCCACTACCGGGGGGGACAGGCTGAACGAGCAGTACTTC
>few|TRBJ2-1|TRBV6-6|-
CASSYGDEQFF
TGTGCCAGCAGTTATGGAGATGAGCAGTTCTTC
>-|TRBJ2-7|TRBV10-3|-
CAISVRDEQYF
TGTGCCATCAGTGTCAGGGACGAGCAGTACTTC
>-|TRBJ2-3|TRBV30|-
CASGGRSRSTDTQYF
TGTGCCTCCGGTGGGCGCAGCAGAAGCACAGATACGCAGTATTTT
>-|TRBJ2-7|TRBV7-2|TRBD2
CASSWQHLAGAGQQYF
TGTGCCAGCAGCTGGCAACATCTAGCGGGGGCGGGGCAGCAGTACTTC
>few|TRBJ2-5|TRBV9|-
CASSVDSLAKTQYF
TGTGCCAGCAGCGTAGACAGCCTAGCAAAGACCCAGTACTTC